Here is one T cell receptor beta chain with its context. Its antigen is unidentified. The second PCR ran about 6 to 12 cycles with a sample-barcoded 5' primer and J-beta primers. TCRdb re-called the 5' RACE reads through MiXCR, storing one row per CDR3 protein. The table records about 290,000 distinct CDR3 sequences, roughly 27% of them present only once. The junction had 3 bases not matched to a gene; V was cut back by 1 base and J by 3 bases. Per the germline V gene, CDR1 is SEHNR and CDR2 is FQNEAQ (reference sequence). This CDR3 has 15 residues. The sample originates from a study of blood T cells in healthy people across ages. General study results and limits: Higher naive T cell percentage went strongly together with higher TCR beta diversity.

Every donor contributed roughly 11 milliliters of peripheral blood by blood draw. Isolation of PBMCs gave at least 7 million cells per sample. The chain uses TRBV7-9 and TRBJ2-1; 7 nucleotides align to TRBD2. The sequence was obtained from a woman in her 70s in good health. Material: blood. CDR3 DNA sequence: TGTGCCAGCAGCTTAGAAAGCGGGATCTACAATGAGCAGTTCTTC. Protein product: CASSLESGIYNEQFF.